This T cell receptor (beta chain) was documented in a study of blood T cell repertoires in COVID-19. The wider study: Specimens from acute and convalescent COVID-19 originated in the United States, Italy and Spain.

CDR3 length: 16 amino acids. Germline V gene sequence: CDR1 KGHSH, CDR2 LQKENI. V lost 5 bases to trimming and J lost 8 bases; unmatched junction nucleotides: 12. Those enrolled in Seattle joined during active infection and were followed longitudinally afterward. Original analysis: Using reference gene primer amplification, nucleated cell counts were estimated. Only in-frame clones appear in the TCRdb table, and some are missing; sequencing was by immunoSEQ multiplex PCR. D and trimming come from the DNA, and the V and J calls and clone size come from that table. The sample shows about 190,000 clones, roughly three quarters of them seen only once.

V usage is TRBV18 and J usage is TRBJ2-1, with TRBD2 identical over 10 bases. The source material was peripheral blood. This sequence originates from a woman older than 75 with COVID-19, enrolled during active disease. The CDR3 DNA reads TGTGCCAGCTCATCCCGAGGCCCTAGCGGGAGAGATGAGCAGTTCTTC. This gives the protein CASSSRGPSGRDEQFF.